Listed here are 3 T cell receptor beta chains from one sample, sequenced in a study of cytomegalovirus exposure and HLA in healthy donors. Both 60 Vbeta primers and 13 Jbeta primers went into the PCR. The assay was immunoSEQ multiplex PCR, and TCRdb's table has in-frame clones only and misses some. Of 100,000 to 150,000 clones listed, roughly 9% are singletons. The source material was PBMCs. The receptor source for this set is a woman in her thirties or forties in good health and CMV-seropositive.

This CDR3 is CASSLPNEFYTEAFF. CDR3 bases: TGTGCCAGCAGCTTGCCTAACGAATTTTACACTGAAGCTTTCTTT. The rearrangement uses TRBV5-6 and TRBJ1-1, with no clear D. CDR1 SGHDT and CDR2 YYEEEE come from the germline V gene. CDR3 size: 15 residues. The ends were cut back, 1 base at V and 3 bases at J, with 13 bases in the middle.

Regarding this clone: One end of the junction fails to match germline, which may point to a read error. The J gene is TRBJ1-2, the V gene TRBV5-4; a possible D gene is TRBD1 (6 bases). CDR1 and CDR2 from the germline V gene are SGHNT and YYREEE (reference sequence). The CDR3 has 13 residues. The CDR3 bases are TGTGCCAGCAGCTCACCGCAGGGGAATGGCTACCCCTTC. Protein sequence: CASSSPQGNGYPF.

A few counts support this clone. The genes are TRBV10-3 and TRBJ1-1; D gene uncertain. Germline CDR1 reads ENHRY; CDR2 reads SYGVKD. The CDR3 is 12 residues long. V was trimmed by 2 bases and J by 7 bases, leaving 8 bases between them. CDR3 protein: CAISEPGFEAFF. In DNA, the CDR3 is TGTGCCATCAGTGAGCCGGGGTTTGAAGCTTTCTTT.